These T cell receptor beta chains were read from a single sample in a study of T cell changes during pregnancy in multiple sclerosis. Sequenced by immunoSEQ multiplex PCR; TCRdb stores in-frame clones only, minus some. The sample gives 30,000 to 40,000 clones, approximately 94% of which show up once; around 0.4% is in the top ten. Material: CD4+ T cells from peripheral blood mononuclear cells, obtained in the second trimester of pregnancy. These receptors were taken from a female donor with multiple sclerosis, enrolled in a pregnancy study. CDR3s include the opening cysteine and the closing phenylalanine or tryptophan. Fields, in order: J gene, D gene, clone size, V gene, CDR3 DNA, CDR3 protein. A D gene is named only where the DNA matches it firmly. Rows may omit the clone size; those that give it use once, few, many or a size class.

TRBJ2-7,TRBD1,-,TRBV7-7,TGTGCCAGCAGCTTATCAGGGGGTTCCTACGAGCAGTACTTC,CASSLSGGSYEQYF
TRBJ1-2,-,-,TRBV18,TGTGCCAGCTCACGGACAGAGAACTATGGCTACACCTTC,CASSRTENYGYTF
TRBJ1-1,-,few,TRBV6-6,TGTGCCAGCAGTTGGCAGAACACTGAAGCTTTCTTT,CASSWQNTEAFF
TRBJ2-5,-,-,TRBV7-2,TGTGCCAGCAGCTTCCAATCGGGGCAAGAGACCCAGTACTTC,CASSFQSGQETQYF
TRBJ1-5,TRBD1,-,TRBV6-5,TGTGCCAGCAGAACAGGGGCCTCGGATCAGCCCCAGCATTTT,CASRTGASDQPQHF
TRBJ2-7,-,-,TRBV6-5,TGTGCCAGCAGTTATAGCCCAGCATCCTACGAGCAGTACTTC,CASSYSPASYEQYF
TRBJ2-7,TRBD2,-,TRBV19,TGTGCCACTCGACTAGCGTACGAGCAGTACTTC,CATRLAYEQYF
TRBJ2-1,TRBD2,-,TRBV9,TGTGCCAGCAGCACCCAACCCTCGGGGGACTACATCGGGAATGAGCAGTTCTTC,CASSTQPSGDYIGNEQFF
TRBJ1-5,TRBD1,-,TRBV9,TGTGCCAGCAGCGTAGCGTACAGGGGGCCAAATCAGCCCCAGCATTTT,CASSVAYRGPNQPQHF
TRBJ2-5,-,-,TRBV2,TGTGCCAGCAGGTTACAAGAGACCCAGTACTTC,CASRLQETQYF
TRBJ1-1,-,-,TRBV27,TGTGCCAGCACCTCGAGGGGAGGGAAAGCTTTCTTT,CASTSRGGKAFF
TRBJ2-7,TRBD2,-,TRBV15,TGTGCCACCAGACCGGGACTAGCGGGACAAGAGCAGTACTTC,CATRPGLAGQEQYF
TRBJ2-7,TRBD2,-,TRBV28,TGTGCCAGCACCCTGGGACTAGCAACCTACGAGCAGTACTTC,CASTLGLATYEQYF
TRBJ2-7,TRBD1,once,TRBV5-6,TGTGCCAGCAGCTTGGTACAGGGGGCGCCCGAGCAGTACTTC,CASSLVQGAPEQYF
TRBJ1-2,-,-,TRBV7-2,TGTGCCAGCAGCTTAGACAGTTTTAACTATGGCTACACCTTC,CASSLDSFNYGYTF
TRBJ2-7,TRBD1,-,TRBV19,TGTGCCAGTAAAAGGGACAGGGGAGACGAGCAGTACTTC,CASKRDRGDEQYF
TRBJ1-6,-,-,TRBV7-9,TGTGCCAGCAGCTTATCACAGGGCCAGAATTCACCCCTCCACTTT,CASSLSQGQNSPLHF
TRBJ2-1,-,-,TRBV20-1,TGCAGTGAAAGCTACTACAATGAGCAGTTCTTC,CSESYYNEQFF
TRBJ2-1,TRBD2,-,TRBV5-4,TGTGCCAGCAGCTCCCGGACTAGCGGGAGGATGCAGCAGCAGTTCTTC,CASSSRTSGRMQQQFF
TRBJ2-2,-,-,TRBV19,TGTGCCAGTAGCCGATCCAGGGTGATGGCCGGGGAGCTGTTTTTT,CASSRSRVMAGELFF
TRBJ1-2,TRBD1,-,TRBV27,TGTGCGTTAGCAGGGGGTGGCTACACCTTC,CALAGGGYTF
TRBJ1-1,TRBD1,-,TRBV27,TGTGCCAGCAGTTTACAGGGGGCGAACACTGAAGCTTTCTTT,CASSLQGANTEAFF
TRBJ2-1,TRBD2,-,TRBV4-3,TGCGCCAGCAGCCAAGCGGGACTAGCGGGCGTTCATGAGCAGTTCTTC,CASSQAGLAGVHEQFF
TRBJ1-3,-,-,TRBV7-8,TGTGCCAGCAGCTTAGCAGGCAGGGGAAACACCATATATTTT,CASSLAGRGNTIYF
TRBJ1-4,TRBD1,once,TRBV5-4,TGTGCCAGCAGCCCGGGACAGGGGCGATTTAATGAAAAACTGTTTTTT,CASSPGQGRFNEKLFF
TRBJ2-3,-,-,TRBV18,TGTGCCAGCTCACCTCCAACAGATACGCAGTATTTT,CASSPPTDTQYF
TRBJ2-3,TRBD2,-,TRBV5-3,TGTGCCAGAAGCCAAGGACTAGCGGGAGACACGTGGGCAGATACGCAGTATTTT,CARSQGLAGDTWADTQYF
TRBJ1-6,TRBD1,-,TRBV19,TGTGCCAGTAGTATCGGACAGGGGTTACTGTTGAATTCACCCCTCCACTTT,CASSIGQGLLLNSPLHF
TRBJ2-5,-,-,TRBV5-1,TGCGCCAGCAGCCCCAGGGGCTGGGGATCCCAAGAGACCCAGTACTTC,CASSPRGWGSQETQYF
TRBJ2-3,TRBD2,-,TRBV10-3,TGTGCCATCAAAAAACTAGCGGGAGGGGGCACAGATACGCAGTATTTT,CAIKKLAGGGTDTQYF
TRBJ2-2,TRBD2,-,TRBV5-1,TGCGCCAGCAGCCGCAAGATGGCTACTAGCGGGAGACGTCACGGGGAGCTGTTTTTT,CASSRKMATSGRRHGELFF
TRBJ2-1,TRBD2,-,TRBV6-4,TGTGCCAGCAGTGCGAGGACTAGCGGGATCCACAATGAGCAGTTCTTC,CASSARTSGIHNEQFF
TRBJ2-1,TRBD2,-,TRBV4-2,TGTGCCAGCAGCCCTGTAGCGGGGGGGCCCTACAATGAGCAGTTCTTC,CASSPVAGGPYNEQFF
TRBJ1-1,TRBD1,-,TRBV29-1,TGCAGCGTTGGACAGGGAGAAGCTTTCTTT,CSVGQGEAFF
TRBJ2-5,TRBD1,-,TRBV7-6,TGTGCCAGCAGCTTACGGACAGGGGGCTACGAGACCCAGTACTTC,CASSLRTGGYETQYF
TRBJ1-4,TRBD1,-,TRBV2,TGTGCCAGCAGGAAGCAGGGGGTCGCAACTAATGAAAAACTGTTTTTT,CASRKQGVATNEKLFF
TRBJ1-1,TRBD1,-,TRBV19,TGTGCCAGTAGTGGACAGGGTTGGGGGTACACTGAAGCTTTCTTT,CASSGQGWGYTEAFF
TRBJ2-5,-,-,TRBV20-1,TGCAGTGCTACTGAGATGGCCCAGTACTTC,CSATEMAQYF
TRBJ2-1,-,-,TRBV2,TGTGCCAGCAGTGTGCACGGGAGCTCCTACAATGAGCAGTTCTTC,CASSVHGSSYNEQFF
TRBJ2-5,-,-,TRBV7-6,TGTGCCAGCAGCCCGGGCCTAGCGCTAGAGACCCAGTACTTC,CASSPGLALETQYF
TRBJ1-2,-,-,TRBV6-5,TGTGCCAGCAGTTACTCGTTTGGGGGCGGCTACACCTTC,CASSYSFGGGYTF
TRBJ1-1,TRBD1,few,TRBV6-5,TGTGCCAGCAGGGGACTAGGACAGGCTCTGGAAGCTTTCTTT,CASRGLGQALEAFF
TRBJ2-7,-,-,TRBV11-2,TGTGCCAGCAGCTTAATAGTGAGGGAGCAGTACTTC,CASSLIVREQYF
TRBJ1-2,-,-,TRBV19,TGTGCCAGTAGTACCTTGACAGACCCAAGGAACTATGGCTACACCTTC,CASSTLTDPRNYGYTF
TRBJ2-3,TRBD2,-,TRBV4-3,TGCGCCAGCAGCGCTACGTTGGCTAGCGGGGGCACAGATACGCAGTATTTT,CASSATLASGGTDTQYF
TRBJ1-1,-,-,TRBV2,TGTGCCAGCAGGGAAGACTCGAGAAACACTGAAGCTTTCTTT,CASREDSRNTEAFF
TRBJ2-1,-,-,TRBV28,TGTGCCAGCAAAGCTAGCGCGAGTAATGAGCAGTTCTTC,CASKASASNEQFF
TRBJ2-3,TRBD2,-,TRBV29-1,TGCAGCGTTGAGGAGAGACTAGCGGTAAGGGTCACAGATACGCAGTATTTT,CSVEERLAVRVTDTQYF
TRBJ1-1,-,-,TRBV11-2,TGTGCCAGCAGCTTTGACAGGAACACTGAAGCTTTCTTT,CASSFDRNTEAFF
TRBJ1-1,-,-,TRBV13,TGTGCCAGCAGCCCACAGGGAATTGTCACTGAAGCTTTCTTT,CASSPQGIVTEAFF
TRBJ2-7,-,-,TRBV6-6,TGTGCCAGCAACTCAGGGGAAGCATACGAGCAGTACTTC,CASNSGEAYEQYF
TRBJ1-1,TRBD1,-,TRBV5-8,TGTGCCAGCAGCTCGGGACAGGGGGTCGACACTGAAGCTTTCTTT,CASSSGQGVDTEAFF
TRBJ1-1,-,-,TRBV5-5,TGTGCCAGCAGCTTGGCCGGGGGGGCCCACACTGAAGCTTTCTTT,CASSLAGGAHTEAFF
TRBJ2-1,TRBD2,-,TRBV7-3,TGTGCCAGCAGCCTCGGGGGAGCGGGAGGGACCAATGAGCAGTTCTTC,CASSLGGAGGTNEQFF
TRBJ1-1,TRBD1,-,TRBV6-6,TGTGCCAGCAGTGACCGGACAGGGGGGAACACTGAAGCTTTCTTT,CASSDRTGGNTEAFF
TRBJ2-3,-,-,TRBV6-6,TGTGCCAGCAGTTACTCGGGGCAGCCCACAGATACGCAGTATTTT,CASSYSGQPTDTQYF